Listed here are 6 T cell receptor beta chains from one sample, sequenced in a study of blood T cell repertoires in COVID-19 (dated by TCRdb to 2019 to 2021). Libraries were prepared through the immunoSEQ multiplex PCR assay. The table comes from immuneACCESS by way of TCRdb, which keeps in-frame sequences with V and J called. Part of the clones is missing from these tables; in studies checked, under half for an unresolved V gene and the rest for unknown reasons. This sample gives more than 80,000 clones in total; about 84% of them show up just once. The ten largest clones capture around 15% of the sample. Sequenced input: peripheral blood. The receptor set was obtained from a woman in her sixties with acute or convalescent COVID-19.

The genes are TRBV7-8 and TRBJ1-5; 7 nucleotides match TRBD1. The V gene end was trimmed by 3 bases and the J gene end by 2 bases; junction bases not matched to a gene: 19. Germline lookup yields CDR1 SGHVS and CDR2 FQNEAQ. The CDR3 totals 20 residues. As DNA, the CDR3 is TGTGCCAGCAGCTTCGGAGGGAGACAGGGATTGACGGATGGCAATCAGCCCCAGCATTTT. Its protein is CASSFGGRQGLTDGNQPQHF.

The V call is TRBV2, the J call TRBJ2-1, with D perhaps matching TRBD2 (6 bases). CDR1 and CDR2 from the germline V gene are SNHLY and FYNNEI. The CDR3 is 14 amino acids. The ends were cut back, 5 bases at V and 1 base at J, with 9 bases in the middle. As DNA, the CDR3 is TGTGCCAGCAGTTGGACTATTTCCTACAATGAGCAGTTCTTC. Its protein is CASSWTISYNEQFF.

The rearrangement uses TRBV5-1 and TRBJ2-7; 7 bases map to TRBD1. Unmatched junction bases numbered 9, after V lost 1 base and J lost 2 bases. Germline CDR1 reads SGHRS; CDR2 reads YFSETQ. The CDR3 totals 16 residues. Here the CDR3 reads CASSLNTGTVPYEQYF. CDR3 DNA: TGCGCCAGCAGCTTGAACACCGGGACAGTACCCTACGAGCAGTACTTC.

The chain has TRBV11-3 and TRBJ2-1, with 8 bases lining up with TRBD2. Unmatched junction bases numbered 10, after V lost 5 bases and J lost 7 bases. CDR1 and CDR2 (germline): SGHNT, YENEEA. This CDR3 is built from 15 residues. The CDR3 DNA reads TGTGCCAGCAGCACCCGAGCGGGAGATTCGAATGAGCAGTTCTTC. Amino acids: CASSTRAGDSNEQFF.

The chain joins TRBV2 to TRBJ1-6; TRBD1 aligns across 8 bases. J gave up 8 bases and V 7 bases, and 10 bases lay outside the gene matches. This CDR3 comprises 15 residues. From germline, CDR1 is SNHLY and CDR2 FYNNEI. The CDR3, as DNA: TGTGCCAGCACCCGGACAGGGAACGGGGATTCACCCCTCCACTTT. Amino acids: CASTRTGNGDSPLHF.

The V and J genes are TRBV29-1 and TRBJ2-1, with TRBD2 identical over 7 bases. Germline V gene sequence: CDR1 SQVTM, CDR2 ANQGSEA. The CDR3 contains 13 residues. V was clipped by 5 bases and J by 1 base; unmatched bases: 2. The CDR3 spells CSVTSESYNEQFF. CDR3 DNA: TGCAGCGTTACTAGCGAGTCCTACAATGAGCAGTTCTTC.